One sample yielded the 19 T cell receptor beta chains listed below, sequenced in a study of cytomegalovirus exposure and HLA in healthy donors. The PCR had 60 Vbeta and 13 Jbeta primers. Produced via immunoSEQ multiplex PCR; TCRdb's table is partial and in-frame only. The sample records approximately 120,000 clones, approximately 75% being singletons. Sequences were obtained from PBMCs. The receptors stem from a man aged 30 to 39 in good health and CMV-seronegative.

V is TRBV10-3 and J is TRBJ1-6; 8 bases line up with TRBD1. CDR3 length: 13 residues. The germline V gene encodes CDR1 ENHRY and CDR2 SYGVKD. V lost 4 bases and J lost 8; bases outside the gene matches: 1. As DNA, the CDR3 is TGTGCCATCAGTGCAGGGGGCGATTCACCCCTCCACTTT. Amino acid sequence: CAISAGGDSPLHF.

The gene calls are TRBV9 and TRBJ2-1; 9 positions match TRBD1. V gave up 3 bases and J gave up 8 bases; unmatched junction bases: 6. CDR1 and CDR2 from the germline V gene are SGDLS and YYNGEE. The CDR3 totals 14 residues. This CDR3 is CASSGGDRVDEQFF. The DNA of the CDR3 is TGTGCCAGCAGCGGAGGGGACAGGGTCGATGAGCAGTTCTTC.

This chain connects TRBV30 to TRBJ2-3; 8 bases match TRBD2. Trimming took 0 bases from V and 1 from J; bases not matched to a gene: 0. This CDR3 has 14 residues. Germline CDR1 is GTSNPN and CDR2 is SVGIG (reference sequence). The CDR3 nucleotides are TGTGCCTGGAGTGTACTAGCGGGCACAGATACGCAGTATTTT. Its protein is CAWSVLAGTDTQYF. Full variable domain (remainder filled in from reference TRBV30 and TRBJ2-3): SQTIHQWPATLVQPVGSPLSLECTVEGTSNPNLYWYRQAAGRGLQLLFYSVGIGQISSEVPQNLSASRPQDRQFILSSKKLLLSDSGFYLCAWSVLAGTDTQYFGPGTRLTVL.

The genes are TRBV6-6 and TRBJ2-3; D might be TRBD2 (6 bases). The CDR3 covers 16 residues. V was shortened by 6 bases and J by 8 bases, with 24 bases between the two germline ends. CDR1 is MNHNY and CDR2 is SVGAGI in the germline V gene (reference sequence). CDR3 loop: CASSPKMGGEMGTQYF. The DNA of the CDR3 is TGTGCCAGCAGCCCTAAAATGGGAGGCGAAATGGGTACGCAGTATTTT.

CDR3 protein: CASSLATGDGYTF. The CDR3 nucleotides are TGTGCCAGCAGCTTAGCGACAGGGGATGGCTACACCTTC. V gene TRBV7-9 combines with J gene TRBJ1-2; TRBD1 agrees at 8 bases. Trimming took 0 bases from V and 6 from J; bases not matched to a gene: 0. CDR3 length equals 13 residues. Germline CDR1 SEHNR, CDR2 FQNEAQ (reference sequence).

This rearrangement joins TRBV5-1 to TRBJ1-3; no clear D. The germline V gene has CDR1 SGHRS and CDR2 YFSETQ. The CDR3 runs 16 residues. The V gene lost 1 base and the J gene lost 0 bases, with 11 bases spanning the gap. DNA for the CDR3: TGCGCCAGCAGCTTGTCGGCGGGAAGCTCTGGAAACACCATATATTTT. It translates to CASSLSAGSSGNTIYF.

The chain carries TRBV10-2 and TRBJ2-1, with TRBD2 identical over 7 bases. CDR1 WSHSY and CDR2 SAAADI come from the germline V gene. The CDR3 is made up of 15 amino acids. V trimming: 3 bases; J trimming: 4 bases; junction bases outside the gene matches: 6. CDR3 bases: TGCGCCAGCAGTGACGAGTCGGGGGGTTACAATGAGCAGTTCTTC. This codes for CASSDESGGYNEQFF.

This clone was picked up a small number of times. The chain links TRBV5-5 to TRBJ1-2, with 8 positions matching TRBD1. Per germline, CDR1 SGHKS and CDR2 YYEKEE (reference sequence). After removal of 7 bases from V and 3 bases from J, the junction contained 11 bases not matched to a gene. The CDR3 has 15 amino acids. The CDR3 coding sequence is TGTGCCAGCCACAAACAGGGGGTGGGTGACTATGGCTACACCTTC. It yields the protein CASHKQGVGDYGYTF. The full variable domain, rest sourced from reference TRBV5-5 and TRBJ1-2, is DAGVTQSPTHLIKTRGQQVTLRCSPISGHKSVSWYQQVLGQGPQFIFQYYEKEERGRGNFPDRFSARQFPNYSSELNVNALLLGDSALYLCASHKQGVGDYGYTFGSGTRLTVV.

This clone was detected once. The genes are TRBV7-2 and TRBJ1-5, with 9 bases lining up with TRBD1. Looked up from germline, CDR1 is SGHTA and CDR2 is FQGNSA. Losses at the gene ends were 0 bases for V and 0 bases for J; bases not matched to a gene: 6. The CDR3 sequence is 18 residues long. The CDR3 DNA follows: TGTGCCAGCAGCTTAGCCCCCGGGACAGGGTATAGCAATCAGCCCCAGCATTTT. This encodes CASSLAPGTGYSNQPQHF.

This clone was picked up a small number of times. The rearrangement joins TRBV13 to TRBJ1-2; 8 bases map to TRBD1. The CDR3 consists of 12 residues. The germline V gene has CDR1 PRHDT and CDR2 FYEKMQ (reference sequence). V shed 2 bases, J shed 12 bases, and the junction held 5 bases outside the gene matches. The CDR3 loop reads CASSLQGALDTF. Here the CDR3 DNA reads TGTGCCAGCAGCTTACAGGGGGCCTTGGACACCTTC.

This sequence joins TRBV5-4 and TRBJ1-2; D remains ambiguous. The CDR3 sequence is 12 residues long. Germline V CDR1 and CDR2: SGHNT, YYREEE (reference sequence). Trimming cost V 1 base and J 9 bases, with 10 bases left between them. The CDR3 coding sequence is TGTGCCAGCAGCTTGCGGGAAGTGAGCTACACCTTC. Its translation: CASSLREVSYTF.

V is TRBV9 and J is TRBJ2-3, with D perhaps matching TRBD2 (5 bases). The CDR3 runs 13 residues. Germline values: CDR1 SGDLS, CDR2 YYNGEE. Trimming took 4 bases from V and 0 from J, leaving 6 bases between them. CDR3 protein: CASSRTSTDTQYF. The CDR3 nucleotides read TGTGCCAGCAGCAGGACTAGCACAGATACGCAGTATTTT.

The gene calls are TRBV5-1 and TRBJ1-1, with no clear D. The CDR3 sequence is 13 residues long. V was trimmed by 1 base and J by 6 bases, leaving 10 bases between them. Per germline, CDR1 SGHRS and CDR2 YFSETQ. The CDR3 sequence is CASSLISTAEAFF. The CDR3, as DNA: TGCGCCAGCAGCTTGATCAGCACAGCTGAAGCTTTCTTT. Looking up the rest from reference TRBV5-1 and TRBJ1-1 gives the full variable domain: KAGVTQTPRYLIKTRGQQVTLSCSPISGHRSVSWYQQTPGQGLQFLFEYFSETQRNKGNFPGRFSGRQFSNSRSEMNVSTLELGDSALYLCASSLISTAEAFFGQGTRLTVV.

The chain employs TRBV7-9 and TRBJ1-5, with no clear D. The CDR3 runs 16 residues. Per germline, CDR1 SEHNR and CDR2 FQNEAQ (reference sequence). V was shortened by 5 bases and J by 4 bases, with 18 bases between the two germline ends. This CDR3 is CASSPWSGGENQPQHF. CDR3 bases: TGTGCCAGCAGCCCTTGGAGCGGTGGCGAGAATCAGCCCCAGCATTTT.

The chain joins TRBV6-5 to TRBJ2-2; no clear D gene. Trimming stripped 1 base from V and 2 bases from J, with 8 bases between. Germline-derived CDR1 and CDR2 are MNHEY and SVGAGI. This CDR3 region has 15 residues. CDR3 coding DNA: TGTGCCAGCAGTTACTACCCGACAAACACCGGGGAGCTGTTTTTT. Amino acid sequence: CASSYYPTNTGELFF.

The chain is built from TRBV28 and TRBJ1-5; 7 bases fit TRBD1. The germline V gene has CDR1 MDHEN and CDR2 SYDVKM. The V and J ends lost 10 bases and 6 bases, in that order; junction bases with no gene match: 12. The CDR3 has 14 residues. The DNA for the CDR3 is TGTGCCACCCAAGGACAGGCCTCTAGTCAGCCCCAGCATTTT. It specifies CATQGQASSQPQHF.

The rearrangement uses TRBV18 and TRBJ2-1; D possibly corresponds to TRBD1 (5 bases). Trimming stripped 2 bases from V and 0 bases from J, with 20 bases between. The CDR3 runs to 19 residues. Germline CDR1 is KGHSH and CDR2 is LQKENI. CDR3 DNA: TGTGCCAGCTCACCAGTATTAAGTACAGGTCGAAGCTCCTACAATGAGCAGTTCTTC. Amino acids: CASSPVLSTGRSSYNEQFF. The whole variable domain, remainder taken from reference TRBV18 and TRBJ2-1, is NAGVMQNPRHLVRRRGQEARLRCSPMKGHSHVYWYRQLPEEGLKFMVYLQKENIIDESGMPKERFSAEFPKEGPSILRIQQVVRGDSAAYFCASSPVLSTGRSSYNEQFFGPGTRLTVL.

This clone was found a few times. V gene TRBV27 combines with J gene TRBJ2-3; 10 bases agree with TRBD2. Germline assignment: CDR1 MNHEY and CDR2 SMNVEV (reference sequence). The junction had 7 bases not matched to a gene; V was cut back by 5 bases and J by 2 bases. The CDR3 runs 16 residues. The CDR3 region has the DNA TGTGCCAGCAGTCGGGGGAGCGGGGGGGACACAGATACGCAGTATTTT. It yields the protein CASSRGSGGDTDTQYF.

The rearrangement uses TRBV5-1 and TRBJ2-1; 8 bases map to TRBD2. The V gene end was trimmed by 2 bases and the J gene end by 10 bases; junction bases not matched to a gene: 11. The CDR3 loop spans 15 amino acids. CDR1 and CDR2 from the germline V gene are SGHRS and YFSETQ. CDR3 region: CASSLSGGPTAEQFF. The DNA for the CDR3 is TGCGCCAGCAGCTTAAGCGGGGGCCCTACGGCGGAGCAGTTCTTC.